The T cell receptor beta chain described here comes from a study of OX40 agonist ivuxolimab in advanced cancers. About the research overall: A diagnosis of hepatocellular carcinoma, melanoma, renal cell or head and neck cancer was present in dose-escalation patients. Subjects had a mean age of roughly 60 years, with a range of about 23 to 79; less than 90% were male.

General study points: Averaged across samples, CD8+ T cells carried more expanded clones than CD4+ did. The authors did not determine the antigen specificity of the expanded peripheral T cells.

The CDR3 is 17 amino acids. V lost 1 base, J lost 2 bases, and 10 bases stayed unmatched. Germline V gene data show CDR1 as MGHRA and CDR2 as YSYEKL. Generated by immunoSEQ multiplex PCR, the TCRdb table keeps only in-frame clones and is missing some. Here the sample spans about 32,000 clones, roughly nine tenths being singletons. In regard to this clone: Its antigen is not identified.

Material: CD4+ or CD8+ T cells sorted from blood, obtained in a trial of the OX40 agonist ivuxolimab. The TCR comes from an adult with an advanced solid tumor such as melanoma, head and neck, liver or kidney cancer. The chain links TRBV4-1 to TRBJ2-5, with TRBD2 identical over 7 bases. CDR3 sequence (DNA): TGCGCCAGCAGCCAAGCCCTGCTGGGTAGCGGGCAAGAGACCCAGTACTTC. This codes for CASSQALLGSGQETQYF.